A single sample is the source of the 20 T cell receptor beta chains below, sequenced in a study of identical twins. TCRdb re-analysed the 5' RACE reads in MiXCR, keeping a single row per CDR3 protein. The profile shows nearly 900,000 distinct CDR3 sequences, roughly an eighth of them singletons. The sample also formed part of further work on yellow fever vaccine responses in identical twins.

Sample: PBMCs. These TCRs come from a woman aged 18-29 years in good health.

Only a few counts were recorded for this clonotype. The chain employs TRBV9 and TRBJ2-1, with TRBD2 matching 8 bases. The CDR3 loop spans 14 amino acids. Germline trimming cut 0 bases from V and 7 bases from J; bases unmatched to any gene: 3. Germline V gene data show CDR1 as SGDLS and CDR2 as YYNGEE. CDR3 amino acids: CASSVESSGNEQFF. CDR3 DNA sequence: TGTGCCAGCAGCGTAGAGTCTAGCGGGAATGAGCAGTTCTTC.

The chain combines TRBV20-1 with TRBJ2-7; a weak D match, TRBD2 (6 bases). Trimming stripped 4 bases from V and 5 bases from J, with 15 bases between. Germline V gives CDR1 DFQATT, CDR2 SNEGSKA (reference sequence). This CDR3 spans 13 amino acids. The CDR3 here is CSATRGGEDEQYV. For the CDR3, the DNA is TGCAGTGCTACCCGAGGAGGGGAGGACGAGCAGTACGTC.

The CDR3, as DNA: TGTGCCAGCACCATTTCCGGGGAGCTGTTTTTT. It is translated as CASTISGELFF. The chain recombines TRBV12-3 or TRBV12-4 with TRBJ2-2; D remains ambiguous. The germline V and J ends were trimmed by 7 bases and 6 bases, with 6 bases remaining between them. The CDR3 loop spans 11 amino acids.

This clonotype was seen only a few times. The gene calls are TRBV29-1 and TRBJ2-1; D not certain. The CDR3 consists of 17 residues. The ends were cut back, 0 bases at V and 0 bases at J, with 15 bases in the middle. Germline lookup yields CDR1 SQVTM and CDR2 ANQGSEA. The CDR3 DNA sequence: TGCAGCGTTGAAGATGTTCCGAACACGAGCTCCTACAATGAGCAGTTCTTC. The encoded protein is CSVEDVPNTSSYNEQFF.

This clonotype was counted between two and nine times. In DNA form, the CDR3 reads TGTGCCAGCAGCGAACGTACAGGGGCCGCTGAAGCTTTCTTT. Encoded protein: CASSERTGAAEAFF. The chain couples TRBV6-4 to TRBJ1-1, with TRBD1 matching over 7 bases. The CDR3 spans 14 residues. CDR1 MRHNA and CDR2 SNTAGT come from the germline V gene. After removal of 6 bases from V and 6 bases from J, the junction contained 10 bases not matched to a gene.

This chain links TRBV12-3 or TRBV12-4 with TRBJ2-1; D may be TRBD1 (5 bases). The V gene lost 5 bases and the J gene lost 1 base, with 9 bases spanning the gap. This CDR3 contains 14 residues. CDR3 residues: CASSPDTSYNEQFF. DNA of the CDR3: TGTGCCAGCAGTCCGGACACTTCCTACAATGAGCAGTTCTTC.

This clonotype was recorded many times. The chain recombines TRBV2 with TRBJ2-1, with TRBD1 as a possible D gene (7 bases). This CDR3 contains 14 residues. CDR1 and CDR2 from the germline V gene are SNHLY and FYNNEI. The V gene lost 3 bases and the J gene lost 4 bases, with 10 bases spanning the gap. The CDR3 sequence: CASSEEGQYNEQFF. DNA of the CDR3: TGTGCCAGCAGTGAGGAGGGACAGTACAATGAGCAGTTCTTC.

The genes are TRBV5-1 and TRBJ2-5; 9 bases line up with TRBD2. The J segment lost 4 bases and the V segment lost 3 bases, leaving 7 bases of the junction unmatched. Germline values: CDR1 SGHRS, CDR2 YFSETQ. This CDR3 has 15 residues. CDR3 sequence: CASSYEAGGRETQYF. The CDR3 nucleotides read TGCGCCAGCAGCTACGAGGCGGGGGGGCGAGAGACCCAGTACTTC.

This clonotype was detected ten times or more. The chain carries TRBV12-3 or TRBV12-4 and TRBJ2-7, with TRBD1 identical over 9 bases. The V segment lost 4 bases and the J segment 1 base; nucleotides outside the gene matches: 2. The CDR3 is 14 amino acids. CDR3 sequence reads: CASSWDRVSYEQYF. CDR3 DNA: TGTGCCAGCAGTTGGGACAGGGTGTCCTACGAGCAGTACTTC.

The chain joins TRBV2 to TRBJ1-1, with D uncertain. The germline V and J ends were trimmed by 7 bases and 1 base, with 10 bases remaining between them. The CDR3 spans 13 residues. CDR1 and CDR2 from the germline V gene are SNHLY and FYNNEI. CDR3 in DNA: TGTGCCAGCACTTCCTGGGCGAACACTGAAGCTTTCTTT. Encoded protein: CASTSWANTEAFF.

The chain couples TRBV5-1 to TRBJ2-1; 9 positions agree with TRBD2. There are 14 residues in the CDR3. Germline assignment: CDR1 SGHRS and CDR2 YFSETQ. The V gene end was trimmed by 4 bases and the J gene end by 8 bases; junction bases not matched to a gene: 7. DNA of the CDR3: TGCGCCAGCAGCGGCGGGGGGGCCAACGATGAGCAGTTCTTC. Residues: CASSGGGANDEQFF.

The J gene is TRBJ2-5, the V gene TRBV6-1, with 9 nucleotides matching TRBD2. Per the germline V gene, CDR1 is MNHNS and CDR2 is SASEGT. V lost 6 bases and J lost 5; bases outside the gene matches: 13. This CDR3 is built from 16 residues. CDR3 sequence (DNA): TGTGCCAGCAGCCCCTTAGCGGGAGATAAGAAGGAGACCCAGTACTTC. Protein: CASSPLAGDKKETQYF.

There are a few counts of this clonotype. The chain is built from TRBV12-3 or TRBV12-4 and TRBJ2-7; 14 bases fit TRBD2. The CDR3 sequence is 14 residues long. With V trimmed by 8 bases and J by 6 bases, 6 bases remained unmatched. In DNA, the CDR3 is TGTGCCAGCCAGGGACTAGCGGGAGTGGGCGAGCAGTACTTC. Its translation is CASQGLAGVGEQYF.

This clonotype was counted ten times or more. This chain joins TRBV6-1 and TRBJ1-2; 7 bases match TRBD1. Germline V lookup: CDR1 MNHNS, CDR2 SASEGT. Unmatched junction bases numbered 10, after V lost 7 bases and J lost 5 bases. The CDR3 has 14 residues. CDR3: CASTNRQGRYGYTF. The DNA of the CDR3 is TGTGCCAGCACCAACCGACAGGGCAGATATGGCTACACCTTC.

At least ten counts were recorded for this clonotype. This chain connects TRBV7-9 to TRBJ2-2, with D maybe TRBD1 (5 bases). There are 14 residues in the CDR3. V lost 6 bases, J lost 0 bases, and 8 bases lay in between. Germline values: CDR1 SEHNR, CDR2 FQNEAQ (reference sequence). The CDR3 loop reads CASRGVPNTGELFF. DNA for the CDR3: TGTGCCAGCAGAGGGGTACCGAACACCGGGGAGCTGTTTTTT.

The CDR3 sequence is CASSLSGVATGELFF. The CDR3 DNA is TGTGCCAGCAGCTTAAGTGGGGTGGCCACCGGGGAGCTGTTTTTT. The chain employs TRBV11-2 and TRBJ2-2; D gene ambiguous. This CDR3 is 15 amino acids long. The V gene lost 2 bases and the J gene lost 4 bases, with 11 bases spanning the gap. Germline V gene sequence: CDR1 SGHAT, CDR2 FQNNGV.

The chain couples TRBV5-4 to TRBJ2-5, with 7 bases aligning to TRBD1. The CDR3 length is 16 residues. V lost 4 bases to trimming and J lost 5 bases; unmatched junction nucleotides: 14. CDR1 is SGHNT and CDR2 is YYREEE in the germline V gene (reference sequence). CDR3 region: CASSPMTGWSLETQYF. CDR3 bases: TGTGCCAGCAGCCCTATGACAGGGTGGTCGTTGGAGACCCAGTACTTC.

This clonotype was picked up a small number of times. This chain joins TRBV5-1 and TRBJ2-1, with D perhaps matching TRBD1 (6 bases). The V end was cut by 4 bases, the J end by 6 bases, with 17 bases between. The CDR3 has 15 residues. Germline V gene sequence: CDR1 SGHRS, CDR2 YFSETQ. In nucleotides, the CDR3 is TGCGCCAGCAGCAAAACTACAGGGTCGGGCAATGAGCAGTTCTTC. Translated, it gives CASSKTTGSGNEQFF.

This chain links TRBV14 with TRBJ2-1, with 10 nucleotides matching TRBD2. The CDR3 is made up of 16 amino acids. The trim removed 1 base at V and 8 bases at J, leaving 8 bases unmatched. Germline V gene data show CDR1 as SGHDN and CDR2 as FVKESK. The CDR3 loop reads CASSQVSGGAAYEQFF. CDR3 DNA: TGTGCCAGCAGCCAAGTGAGCGGGGGGGCCGCTTATGAGCAGTTCTTC.

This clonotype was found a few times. The CDR3 is CASSKRLQETQYF. In DNA, the CDR3 is TGTGCCAGCAGCAAAAGATTGCAAGAGACCCAGTACTTC. The V gene is TRBV21-1, the J gene TRBJ2-5. TRBV21-1 represents a pseudogene. CDR3 length equals 13 residues.